This TCR beta chain is drawn from a study of blood T cell repertoires in COVID-19. Study-level information: Researchers got acute and convalescent COVID-19 samples from the United States, Italy and Spain. The analysed material was cDNA or gDNA that came from T cells, B-cell-depleted T cells, or PBMCs.

As originally analysed: Amplification of reference gene primers provided the estimated nucleated cell counts. The method was immunoSEQ multiplex PCR; TCRdb's version includes in-frame clones alone and lacks a portion of them. D and trimming were read from the DNA, whereas the V and J calls and clone size are those reported in that table. The profile shows about 230,000 clones, roughly 80% of them singletons. Germline CDR1 SEHNR, CDR2 FQNEAQ (reference sequence). V was pared by 5 bases and J by 0 bases, with 8 bases between. This CDR3 has 14 amino acids. Sequencing input: peripheral blood. The sequence derives from a man in his forties or fifties with active or convalescent COVID-19. This chain links TRBV7-9 with TRBJ1-5; D gene uncertain. As DNA, the CDR3 is TGTGCCAGCAGCATATATAATAGCAATCAGCCCCAGCATTTT. Translating gives CASSIYNSNQPQHF.